This T cell receptor beta chain was profiled in a study of blood T cell repertoires in COVID-19. Study-wide background: Spain, Italy and the United States supplied samples that represented acute and convalescent COVID-19. Sample material is recorded as cDNA or gDNA derived from T cells, B-cell-depleted T cells, or PBMCs.

V was pared by 6 bases and J by 7 bases, with 16 bases between. This CDR3 comprises 15 residues. Germline lookup yields CDR1 MDHEN and CDR2 SYDVKM. The age range of participants was 18 to 89 years, with residence in about two dozen US areas. Assay used: immunoSEQ multiplex PCR; TCRdb lists only in-frame clones, some missing. The sample includes 200,000 to 250,000 clones, 80% to 90% of them seen just once. The rearrangement uses TRBV28 and TRBJ1-6; D unresolved. The sequence was collected from a young woman in a cohort exposed to, infected with or recovered from COVID-19 (not recorded which). The sequenced material came from PBMCs or T cells enriched from blood (not recorded which). The CDR3 sequence is CASSPDSTGNSPLHF. CDR3 DNA sequence: TGTGCCAGCAGCCCCGACTCCACCGGGAATTCACCCCTCCACTTT.